A single sample is the source of the 6 T cell receptor beta chains below, sequenced in a study of blood T cell repertoires in COVID-19. Method: immunoSEQ multiplex PCR; TCRdb's copy keeps in-frame clones and lacks some. The profile shows 98,000 or so clones, about 86% of them singletons. Sequencing input: peripheral blood. The source is a woman aged 55 to 70 in a cohort sampled during active or convalescent COVID-19.

The table lists this clone with a few counts. The genes are TRBV7-9 and TRBJ2-1; 8 bases agree with TRBD1. This CDR3 has 15 amino acids. Trimming at V came to 6 bases and at J to 4 bases, leaving 8 bases not matched to a gene. Germline CDR1 reads SEHNR; CDR2 reads FQNEAQ (reference sequence). The CDR3 sequence is CASSSRGQGYNEQFF. As DNA, the CDR3 is TGTGCCAGCAGTTCCCGTGGACAGGGTTACAATGAGCAGTTCTTC.

V gene TRBV2 combines with J gene TRBJ1-2, with D uncertain. Germline V gives CDR1 SNHLY, CDR2 FYNNEI. V dropped 7 bases and J dropped 8 bases, with 14 bases sitting between them. The CDR3 has 12 amino acids. This CDR3 is CASKSLLWGYTF. CDR3 sequence (DNA): TGTGCCAGCAAAAGCCTCCTGTGGGGCTACACCTTC. Looking up the rest from reference TRBV2 and TRBJ1-2 gives the full variable domain: EPEVTQTPSHQVTQMGQEVILRCVPISNHLYFYWYRQILGQKVEFLVSFYNNEISEKSEIFDDQFSVERPDGSNFTLKIRSTKLEDSAMYFCASKSLLWGYTFGSGTRLTVV.

The CDR3 coding sequence is TGTGCCAGCACCTCAGCGGGACAGGGTTTGGTCGAGCAGTACTTC. Residues: CASTSAGQGLVEQYF. The chain employs TRBV25-1 and TRBJ2-7; 9 bases line up with TRBD1. Germline-derived CDR1 and CDR2 are MGHDK and SYGVNS. The CDR3 consists of 15 residues. The V gene end was trimmed by 7 bases and the J gene end by 6 bases; junction bases not matched to a gene: 13.

This chain links TRBV27 with TRBJ1-5; D perhaps matches TRBD1 (5 bases). V dropped 6 bases and J dropped 1 base, with 10 bases sitting between them. Germline assignment: CDR1 MNHEY and CDR2 SMNVEV (reference sequence). The CDR3 consists of 14 residues. For the CDR3, the DNA is TGTGCCAGCAGCCGAGACAGAAGCAATCAGCCCCAGCATTTT. Protein product: CASSRDRSNQPQHF.

The chain carries TRBV18 and TRBJ2-7; a weak D match, TRBD2 (6 bases). The ends were cut back, 6 bases at V and 7 bases at J, with 16 bases in the middle. Germline V gene lookup returns CDR1 KGHSH and CDR2 LQKENI. This CDR3 is 13 amino acids long. In DNA form, the CDR3 reads TGTGCCAGCTCCCCCGGGAGCCGTGGGGAGCAGTACTTC. This sequence encodes CASSPGSRGEQYF.

The V and J genes are TRBV11-2 and TRBJ1-5; D is ambiguous. The CDR3 has 15 amino acids. Trimming removed 1 base from V and 1 base from J, with 8 bases in between. Germline V gives CDR1 SGHAT, CDR2 FQNNGV. The CDR3 is CASSLGVRSNQPQHF. Written as DNA, the CDR3 is TGTGCCAGCAGCTTAGGGGTGAGGAGCAATCAGCCCCAGCATTTT.